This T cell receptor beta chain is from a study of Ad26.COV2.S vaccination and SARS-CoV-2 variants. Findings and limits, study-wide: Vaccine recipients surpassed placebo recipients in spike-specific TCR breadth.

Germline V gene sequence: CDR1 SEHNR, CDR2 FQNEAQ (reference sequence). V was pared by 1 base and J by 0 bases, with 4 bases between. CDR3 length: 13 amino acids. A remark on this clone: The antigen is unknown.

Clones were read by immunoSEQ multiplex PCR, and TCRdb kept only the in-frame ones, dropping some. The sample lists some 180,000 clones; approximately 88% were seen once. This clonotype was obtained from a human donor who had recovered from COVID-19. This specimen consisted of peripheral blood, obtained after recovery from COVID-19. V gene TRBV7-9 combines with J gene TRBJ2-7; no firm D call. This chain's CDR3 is CASSLDGSYEQYF. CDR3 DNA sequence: TGTGCCAGCAGCTTAGACGGCTCCTACGAGCAGTACTTC.